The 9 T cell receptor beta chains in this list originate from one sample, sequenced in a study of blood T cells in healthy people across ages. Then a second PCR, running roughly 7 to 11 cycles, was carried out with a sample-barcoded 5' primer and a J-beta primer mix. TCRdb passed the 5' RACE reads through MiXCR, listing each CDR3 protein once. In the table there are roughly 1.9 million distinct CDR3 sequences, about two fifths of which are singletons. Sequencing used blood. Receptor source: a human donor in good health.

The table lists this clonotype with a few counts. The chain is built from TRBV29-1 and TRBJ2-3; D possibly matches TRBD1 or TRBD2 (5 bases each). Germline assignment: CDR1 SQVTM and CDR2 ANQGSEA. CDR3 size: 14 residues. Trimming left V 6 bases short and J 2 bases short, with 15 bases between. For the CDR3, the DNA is TGCAGCGTGATCCGGGACCCTTTCACAGATACGCAGTATTTT. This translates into CSVIRDPFTDTQYF.

DNA for the CDR3: TGCAGCGTCCGGGACGGCGCAAGAGGCACTGAAGCTTTCTTT. This sequence encodes CSVRDGARGTEAFF. This rearrangement joins TRBV29-1 to TRBJ1-1; TRBD1 is a possible D gene (5 bases). The CDR3 covers 14 residues. V lost 6 bases to trimming and J lost 4 bases, with 18 bases between them. Per the germline V gene, CDR1 is SQVTM and CDR2 is ANQGSEA. Full variable domain (missing parts from reference TRBV29-1 and TRBJ1-1): SAVISQKPSRDICQRGTSLTIQCQVDSQVTMMFWYRQQPGQSLTLIATANQGSEATYESGFVIDKFPISRPNLTFSTLTVSNMSPEDSSIYLCSVRDGARGTEAFFGQGTRLTVV.

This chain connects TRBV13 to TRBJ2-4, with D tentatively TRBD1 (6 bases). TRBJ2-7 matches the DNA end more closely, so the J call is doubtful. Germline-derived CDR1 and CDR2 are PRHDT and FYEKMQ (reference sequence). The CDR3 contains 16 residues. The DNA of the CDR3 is TGTGCCAGCAGCTCGACTTTGGACAGACTTCCCTACGAGCAGTACTTC. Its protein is CASSSTLDRLPYEQYF.

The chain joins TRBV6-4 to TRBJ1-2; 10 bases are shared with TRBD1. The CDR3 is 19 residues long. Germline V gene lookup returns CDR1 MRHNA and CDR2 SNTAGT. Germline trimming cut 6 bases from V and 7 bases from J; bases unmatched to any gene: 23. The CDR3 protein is CASSHKGTGDFSPPVGYTF. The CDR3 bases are TGTGCCAGCAGCCATAAAGGGACAGGGGATTTTTCCCCTCCTGTTGGCTACACCTTC.

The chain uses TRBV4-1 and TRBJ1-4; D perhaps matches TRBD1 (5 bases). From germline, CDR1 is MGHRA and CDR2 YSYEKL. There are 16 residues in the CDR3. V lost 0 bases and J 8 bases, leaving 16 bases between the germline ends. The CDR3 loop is CASSQEWGTGREKLFF. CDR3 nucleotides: TGCGCCAGCAGCCAAGAGTGGGGGACGGGTCGGGAAAAACTGTTTTTT.

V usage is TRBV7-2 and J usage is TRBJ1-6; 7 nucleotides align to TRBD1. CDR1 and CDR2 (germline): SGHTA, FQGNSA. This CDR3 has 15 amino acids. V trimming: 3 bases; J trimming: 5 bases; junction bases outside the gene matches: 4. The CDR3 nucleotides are TGTGCCAGCAGCTTCGAGGGGGCCCATAATTCACCCCTCCACTTT. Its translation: CASSFEGAHNSPLHF.

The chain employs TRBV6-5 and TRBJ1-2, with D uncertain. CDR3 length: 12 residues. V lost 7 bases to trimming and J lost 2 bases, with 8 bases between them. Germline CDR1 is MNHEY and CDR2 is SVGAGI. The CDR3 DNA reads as TGTGCCAGCATAGGATTAAACTATGGCTACACCTTC. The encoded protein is CASIGLNYGYTF.

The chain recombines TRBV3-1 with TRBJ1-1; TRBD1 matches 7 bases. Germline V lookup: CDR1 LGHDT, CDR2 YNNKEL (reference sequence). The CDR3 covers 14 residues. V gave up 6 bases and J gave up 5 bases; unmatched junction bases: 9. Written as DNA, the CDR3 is TGTGCCAGCAGTCTTAGACAGGGTACAACTGAAGCTTTCTTT. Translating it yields CASSLRQGTTEAFF.

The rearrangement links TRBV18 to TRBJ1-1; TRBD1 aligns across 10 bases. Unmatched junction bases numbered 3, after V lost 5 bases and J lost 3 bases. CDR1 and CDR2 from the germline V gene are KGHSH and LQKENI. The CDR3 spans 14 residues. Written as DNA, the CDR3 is TGTGCCAGCTCATCCGGGACAGGGGACACTGAAGCTTTCTTT. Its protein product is CASSSGTGDTEAFF.